This T cell receptor beta chain was identified in a study of blood T cell repertoires in COVID-19. The protocol was immunoSEQ multiplex PCR, while the TCRdb copy is restricted to in-frame clones and leaves out a portion. This table holds about 420,000 clones, roughly 90% found once. Trimming at V came to 5 bases and at J to 7 bases, leaving 9 bases not matched to a gene. The CDR3 has 16 amino acids. Germline V gives CDR1 SEHNR, CDR2 FQNEAQ (reference sequence). Sequencing was carried out using peripheral blood. V is TRBV7-9 and J is TRBJ2-1; 12 bases are shared with TRBD2. This receptor was obtained from a man in his late teens or twenties with COVID-19, enrolled during active disease. The CDR3 DNA is TGTGCCAGCAGCGCCCCGACTAGCGGGAGTTTGAATGAGCAGTTCTTC. This translates into CASSAPTSGSLNEQFF.